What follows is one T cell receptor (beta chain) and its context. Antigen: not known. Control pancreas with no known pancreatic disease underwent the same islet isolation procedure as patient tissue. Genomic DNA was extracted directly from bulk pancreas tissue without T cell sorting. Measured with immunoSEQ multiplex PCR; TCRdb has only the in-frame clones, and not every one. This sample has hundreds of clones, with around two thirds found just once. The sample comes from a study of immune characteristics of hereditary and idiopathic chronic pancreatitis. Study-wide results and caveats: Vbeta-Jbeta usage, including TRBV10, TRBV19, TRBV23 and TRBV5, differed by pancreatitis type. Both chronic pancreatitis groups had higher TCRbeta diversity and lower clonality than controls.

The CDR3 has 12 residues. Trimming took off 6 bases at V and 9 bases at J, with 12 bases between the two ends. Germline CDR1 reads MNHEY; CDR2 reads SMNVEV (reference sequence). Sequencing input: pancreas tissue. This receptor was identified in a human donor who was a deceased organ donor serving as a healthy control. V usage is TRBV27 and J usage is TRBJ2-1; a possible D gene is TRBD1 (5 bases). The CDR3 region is CASSHPQGEQFF. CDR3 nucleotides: TGTGCCAGCAGCCACCCGCAGGGTGAGCAGTTCTTC.